These 14 T cell receptor beta chains came from one sample sequenced in a study of vaccination effects on CD4 cells after COVID-19. CD4+ T cell isolation took place after approximately ten days of culture. Using immunoSEQ multiplex PCR, the repertoire was profiled, and TCRdb retains in-frame clones only, with some absent. In the table there are over 45,000 clones, 67% of which are singletons. Their antigen targets remain unknown. The specimen comprised CD4+ T cells from PBMCs cultured without peptide, sampled before COVID-19 vaccination. Source of these receptors: a human donor who received a COVID-19 vaccine.

The gene calls are TRBV7-5 and TRBJ1-4; the table's D gene call, TRBD1, was not cross checked with the DNA. TRBV7-5 is a pseudogene locus. This CDR3 comprises 16 residues. The CDR3: CARSFRDRATNEKLFF. In DNA form, the CDR3 reads TGTGCCAGAAGCTTCCGGGACAGGGCCACTAATGAAAAACTGTTTTTT.

In its sample, this clone was seen a few times. The chain is built from TRBV15 and TRBJ1-1; no definite D call. This CDR3 has 13 amino acids. CDR1 and CDR2 (germline): LNHNV, YYDKDF (reference sequence). Trimming shortened V by 0 bases and J by 5 bases, and 7 bases separated the two germline ends. CDR3 loop: CATSRDPITEAFF. DNA of the CDR3: TGTGCCACCAGCAGAGATCCGATTACTGAAGCTTTCTTT.

This chain joins TRBV5-1 and TRBJ2-1; D not certain. Germline V gene lookup returns CDR1 SGHRS and CDR2 YFSETQ. With 1 base removed from V and 3 bases from J, the gap between germline ends came to 2 bases. The CDR3 runs 12 residues. The CDR3 bases are TGCGCCAGCAGCTTGAACTACAATGAGCAGTTCTTC. Its protein is CASSLNYNEQFF. The variable domain in full, with the rest retrieved from reference TRBV5-1 and TRBJ2-1, is KAGVTQTPRYLIKTRGQQVTLSCSPISGHRSVSWYQQTPGQGLQFLFEYFSETQRNKGNFPGRFSGRQFSNSRSEMNVSTLELGDSALYLCASSLNYNEQFFGPGTRLTVL.

V is TRBV6-5 and J is TRBJ1-1; no reliable D call. Germline-derived CDR1 and CDR2 are MNHEY and SVGAGI. V was cut by 5 bases and J by 10 bases, with 11 bases left in between. The CDR3 totals 11 residues. This CDR3 reads CASSLREGAFF. CDR3 coding DNA: TGTGCCAGCAGTCTCCGGGAAGGAGCTTTCTTT.

This clone was picked up one time. This chain uses TRBV4-3 with TRBJ1-1; 7 nucleotides match TRBD1. This CDR3 contains 14 residues. Germline V gene lookup returns CDR1 LGHNA and CDR2 YSLEER. V shed 3 bases, J shed 3 bases, and the junction held 4 bases outside the gene matches. This CDR3 is CASSHYDRDTEAFF. In nucleotides, the CDR3 is TGCGCCAGCAGCCATTACGACAGGGACACTGAAGCTTTCTTT.

This clone has a handful of counts. The rearrangement uses TRBV27 and TRBJ1-2, with 8 bases fitting TRBD1. With V trimmed by 4 bases and J by 4 bases, 8 bases remained unmatched. The CDR3 has 15 residues. CDR1 is MNHEY and CDR2 is SMNVEV in the germline V gene (reference sequence). The CDR3: CASSSRTGMGYGYTF. Written as DNA, the CDR3 is TGTGCCAGCAGTTCCCGGACAGGGATGGGCTATGGCTACACCTTC.

The V and J genes are TRBV7-2 and TRBJ1-3, with TRBD1 as a possible D gene (5 bases). The CDR3 has 15 amino acids. V lost 3 bases and J lost 6, with 15 bases in between. Germline V lookup: CDR1 SGHTA, CDR2 FQGNSA. CDR3 bases: TGTGCCAGCAGCTTTTTGGGGGATTCGGCAAACACCATATATTTT. It codes for CASSFLGDSANTIYF.

V and J are TRBV20-1 and TRBJ2-3; TRBD2 might be the D (5 bases). The CDR3 spans 14 residues. The germline gives CDR1 DFQATT, CDR2 SNEGSKA (reference sequence). V lost 3 bases to trimming and J lost 3 bases, with 13 bases between them. The CDR3 DNA follows: TGCAGTGCTAGTGGGCGACTAATTACAGATACGCAGTATTTT. It yields the protein CSASGRLITDTQYF.

A single count supports this clone. The V call is TRBV6-6, the J call TRBJ2-7; D remains unclear. Trimming stripped 2 bases from V and 9 bases from J, with 11 bases between. This CDR3 region has 12 residues. Looked up from germline, CDR1 is MNHNY and CDR2 is SVGAGI (reference sequence). The CDR3 region is CASSYVSQAQYF. The CDR3 DNA is TGTGCCAGCAGTTACGTTTCTCAGGCGCAGTACTTC.

This clone was seen only a few times. The CDR3 coding sequence is TGTGCCAGCAGCCAAGGGACAACCTCCTACGAGCAGTACTTC. Residues: CASSQGTTSYEQYF. This rearrangement joins TRBV4-2 to TRBJ2-7, with a weak D call TRBD1 (5 bases). Trimming left V 1 base short and J 0 bases short, with 7 bases between. CDR3 length: 14 amino acids. CDR1 LGHNA and CDR2 YNFKEQ come from the germline V gene.

V usage is TRBV7-2 and J usage is TRBJ1-4, with D perhaps TRBD1 (5 bases). Germline CDR1 reads SGHTA; CDR2 reads FQGNSA. Trimming stripped 2 bases from V and 11 bases from J, with 9 bases between. This CDR3 is built from 12 residues. Written as DNA, the CDR3 is TGTGCCAGCAGCTTAATGGGGACGAAACTGTTTTTT. Translation: CASSLMGTKLFF.

V and J are TRBV30 and TRBJ2-7; tentative D call: TRBD2 (5 bases). This CDR3 is 12 amino acids long. Germline lookup yields CDR1 GTSNPN and CDR2 SVGIG (reference sequence). Trimming shortened V by 3 bases and J by 0 bases, and 6 bases separated the two germline ends. This chain's CDR3 is CAWRGSSYEQYF. The CDR3 DNA sequence: TGTGCCTGGAGGGGGAGCTCCTACGAGCAGTACTTC.

This chain uses TRBV6-6 with TRBJ1-5, with a tentative D call TRBD1 (6 bases). V gave up 7 bases and J gave up 7 bases, with 17 bases separating them. The CDR3 is 14 amino acids. Per germline, CDR1 MNHNY and CDR2 SVGAGI (reference sequence). The DNA for the CDR3 is TGTGCCAGCACACCCGAGGGGGGTAGCCAGCCCCAGCATTTT. Its translation is CASTPEGGSQPQHF.

This chain links TRBV28 with TRBJ1-4; D ambiguous. V was clipped by 5 bases and J by 5 bases, with 15 bases between them. There are 15 residues in the CDR3. CDR1 and CDR2 from the germline V gene are MDHEN and SYDVKM. The DNA of the CDR3 is TGTGCCAGCAGTCCCCCTTCGGCTCCGAATGAAAAACTGTTTTTT. Its translation: CASSPPSAPNEKLFF.